This T cell receptor (beta chain) derives from a study of CD8+ T cells in alopecia areata. About the study: A regimen of oral tofacitinib, 5 to 10 mg twice daily, was given to treated patients. Dosing with tofacitinib proceeded for 6 to 18 months, followed by 6 months off drug.

The length of the CDR3 is 9 residues. Trimming stripped 3 bases from V and 13 bases from J, with 9 bases between. The germline V gene has CDR1 SQVTM and CDR2 ANQGSEA. Collection of lesional scalp punch biopsies and peripheral blood was performed in alopecia areata patients. Investigators isolated RNA and reverse transcribed it into cDNA to act as the sequencing template. Libraries were prepared by immunoSEQ multiplex PCR; TCRdb keeps only in-frame clonotypes and omits some of them. Of 110,000 to 150,000 clones listed, 40% to 55% are singletons. The sample in question was CD4+ T cells sorted from blood, obtained at week 0. This rearrangement joins TRBV29-1 to TRBJ1-2; tentatively, D is TRBD1 (5 bases). This TCR derives from a human donor with alopecia areata. CDR3 coding DNA: TGCAGCGTTGATGGGGGTAGCACCTTC. This gives the protein CSVDGGSTF.